This T cell receptor beta chain was retrieved from a study of cytotoxic CD8 clonotypes in ibrutinib-treated CLL. Study information: Results showed around 24 partial and 2 complete responses; following median approximately 68 months, roughly 14 remained remitted, approximately twelve advanced. Timing of response sample collection was a median around 13 months after treatment start, with a range of 6 to 36.

This clone occurred a few times. Here immunoSEQ multiplex PCR was the method, and the copy in TCRdb shows in-frame clones only, minus some. The table records some 200,000 clones, more than 65% of them present only once. V shed 1 base and J shed 6 bases, with 14 bases lying between them. This CDR3 is 14 amino acids long. The V gene's germline CDR1 is SGHDT and CDR2 YYEEEE. The source was PBMCs, collected after 12 months of ibrutinib treatment. This chain links TRBV5-6 with TRBJ2-7; D unresolved. The receptor was derived from a human donor with chronic lymphocytic leukemia. The CDR3 DNA reads TGTGCCAGCAGCTTGCTCACTACCCTGGGCGAGCAGTACTTC. Its translation: CASSLLTTLGEQYF.